A single sample is the source of the 21 T cell receptor beta chains below, sequenced in a study of T cell changes during pregnancy in multiple sclerosis. The data were produced by immunoSEQ multiplex PCR, yet TCRdb's version contains in-frame clones alone and is incomplete. The table has tens of thousands of clones, almost 95% seen once. The sample here was peripheral blood, taken in the third trimester of pregnancy. These receptors were collected from a female donor in good health, enrolled as a control in a pregnancy study.

The CDR3 bases are TGTGCCAGCAGTTTATTTCCAGCAACTACGGACAATGAGCAGTTCTTC. Residues: CASSLFPATTDNEQFF. V and J are TRBV28 and TRBJ2-1; no clear D. CDR1 and CDR2 (germline): MDHEN, SYDVKM. The V and J ends lost 1 base and 5 bases respectively, with 15 bases between them. CDR3 length: 16 residues.

The chain combines TRBV5-8 with TRBJ1-5; no clear D. Germline V gene data show CDR1 as SGHTS and CDR2 as YDEGEE. The length of the CDR3 is 14 residues. Trimming took off 1 base at V and 6 bases at J, with 11 bases between the two ends. CDR3: CASSLRLGSQPQHF. CDR3 in DNA: TGTGCCAGCAGCTTGCGATTAGGGAGTCAGCCCCAGCATTTT.

This clone was seen just once. The chain joins TRBV30 to TRBJ2-7; tentatively, D is TRBD1 (5 bases). The CDR3 covers 12 residues. V was pared by 5 bases and J by 1 base, with 9 bases between. Germline values: CDR1 GTSNPN, CDR2 SVGIG (reference sequence). The CDR3 DNA follows: TGTGCCTGGGGGGCCCTGTCCTACGAGCAGTACTTC. Its protein is CAWGALSYEQYF.

The V and J genes are TRBV19 and TRBJ1-1, with D perhaps TRBD1 (6 bases). CDR1 LNHDA and CDR2 SQIVND come from the germline V gene (reference sequence). V lost 9 bases and J 5 bases, leaving 19 bases between the germline ends. This CDR3 has 14 residues. CDR3: CASRLGGPTTEAFF. As DNA, the CDR3 is TGTGCCAGCCGATTAGGGGGTCCAACAACTGAAGCTTTCTTT.

The chain combines TRBV21-1 with TRBJ2-2; whether TRBD1, the table's D call, matches the DNA was not checked. TRBV21-1 is listed as a pseudogene. This CDR3 region has 15 residues. The CDR3, as DNA: TGTGCCAGCAGCACGAACAGGGCCAAGGCCGGGGAGCTGTTTTTT. Encoded protein: CASSTNRAKAGELFF.

This chain connects TRBV18 to TRBJ2-7, with TRBD2 identical over 8 bases. The CDR3 has 15 residues. With V trimmed by 5 bases and J by 1 base, 7 bases remained unmatched. Germline CDR1 reads KGHSH; CDR2 reads LQKENI. The CDR3 DNA sequence: TGTGCCAGCTCAACCCTAGCGGGTGCTTCCTACGAGCAGTACTTC. This translates into CASSTLAGASYEQYF.

This rearrangement joins TRBV19 to TRBJ1-3, with D possibly being TRBD1 (6 bases). The length of the CDR3 is 14 residues. V shed 5 bases and J shed 0 bases, with 8 bases lying between them. The germline gives CDR1 LNHDA, CDR2 SQIVND (reference sequence). CDR3 sequence: CASSSGDSGNTIYF. CDR3 coding DNA: TGTGCCAGTAGTTCAGGGGACTCTGGAAACACCATATATTTT.

This chain uses TRBV19 with TRBJ2-1; D is perhaps TRBD1 (6 bases). Per germline, CDR1 LNHDA and CDR2 SQIVND (reference sequence). Trimming cost V 7 bases and J 9 bases, with 16 bases left between them. The CDR3 is 13 residues long. The CDR3 loop is CASTGTPHGEQFF. The CDR3 DNA reads as TGTGCCAGTACCGGGACACCCCACGGTGAGCAGTTCTTC.

The chain joins TRBV5-1 to TRBJ2-5; the match to TRBD2 covers 9 bases. The CDR3 totals 16 residues. V lost 4 bases, J lost 5 bases, and 12 bases stayed unmatched. CDR1 and CDR2 (germline): SGHRS, YFSETQ. The CDR3 reads CASSPEGGGVGETQYF. CDR3 bases: TGCGCCAGCAGCCCCGAGGGCGGGGGGGTCGGGGAGACCCAGTACTTC.

The rearrangement links TRBV27 to TRBJ2-1; D gene uncertain. Trimming pared 5 bases from V and 6 bases from J, leaving 17 bases between. The CDR3 consists of 15 residues. Per the germline V gene, CDR1 is MNHEY and CDR2 is SMNVEV (reference sequence). Here the CDR3 reads CASSDTPNSPNEQFF. CDR3 nucleotide sequence: TGTGCCAGCAGTGATACCCCTAATAGTCCCAATGAGCAGTTCTTC.

A few counts support this clone. The rearrangement uses TRBV5-4 and TRBJ1-1, with D uncertain. V lost 0 bases and J lost 6, with 12 bases in between. The length of the CDR3 is 14 residues. Per the germline V gene, CDR1 is SGHNT and CDR2 is YYREEE (reference sequence). The CDR3 bases are TGTGCCAGCAGCTTGGTTGGCGGGGTCTCTGAAGCTTTCTTT. Protein: CASSLVGGVSEAFF.

This clone is a singleton in its sample. The junction differs from germline at one of its ends, possibly a read error. The V and J genes are TRBV19 and TRBJ2-7; the D gene is possibly TRBD1 (6 bases). Germline CDR1 reads LNHDA; CDR2 reads SQIVND (reference sequence). CDR3 size: 13 residues. Here the CDR3 reads CASSIPRDTDLRF. DNA for the CDR3: TGTGCCAGTAGTATACCCCGGGACACGGACTTGAGGTTC.

This sequence joins TRBV6-1 and TRBJ2-1; 7 nucleotides align to TRBD1. Germline loops: CDR1 MNHNS, CDR2 SASEGT. J was trimmed by 9 bases and V by 4 bases; bases with no gene match: 6. The CDR3 totals 13 residues. CDR3 sequence (DNA): TGTGCCAGCAGTGTCACAGGGGTAGTTGAGCAGTTCTTC. As protein: CASSVTGVVEQFF.

V gene TRBV7-3 combines with J gene TRBJ2-1, with TRBD2 identical over 10 bases. V shed 1 base, J shed 2 bases, and the junction held 11 bases outside the gene matches. Germline lookup yields CDR1 SGHTA and CDR2 FQGTGA. The CDR3 is 19 amino acids. CDR3 region: CASSLKTPNLAGAYNEQFF. The CDR3, as DNA: TGTGCCAGCAGCTTAAAAACTCCTAATCTAGCGGGGGCCTACAATGAGCAGTTCTTC.

This clone was detected only once. The chain has TRBV11-3 and TRBJ2-7; 8 bases agree with TRBD1. Germline-derived CDR1 and CDR2 are SGHNT and YENEEA. The CDR3 extends over 15 amino acids. The V gene end was trimmed by 5 bases and the J gene end by 3 bases; junction bases not matched to a gene: 9. Written as DNA, the CDR3 is TGTGCCAGCAGCCTAACGAGACAGGGGAACTACGAGCAGTACTTC. It specifies CASSLTRQGNYEQYF.

This rearrangement joins TRBV5-5 to TRBJ2-3; 11 nucleotides line up with TRBD2. Germline V gene sequence: CDR1 SGHKS, CDR2 YYEKEE (reference sequence). CDR3 length equals 15 residues. The ends lost 2 bases at V and 4 bases at J; junction bases unmatched: 3. The CDR3 DNA sequence: TGTGCCAGCAGCTTTAGCGGGGGGGGCTCAGATACGCAGTATTTT. It yields the protein CASSFSGGGSDTQYF.

The genes are TRBV5-4 and TRBJ2-1; D may be TRBD1 (5 bases). Germline CDR1 is SGHNT and CDR2 is YYREEE (reference sequence). This CDR3 spans 14 amino acids. Trimming took off 0 bases at V and 3 bases at J, with 7 bases between the two ends. CDR3 in DNA: TGTGCCAGCAGCTTGGGCCAGGGCTACAATGAGCAGTTCTTC. It codes for CASSLGQGYNEQFF. The full variable domain, in which reference TRBV5-4 and TRBJ2-1 provide the parts outside the CDR3, is ETGVTQSPTHLIKTRGQQVTLRCSSQSGHNTVSWYQQALGQGPQFIFQYYREEENGRGNFPPRFSGLQFPNYSSELNVNALELDDSALYLCASSLGQGYNEQFFGPGTRLTVL.

Only a few counts were recorded for this clone. This chain links TRBV28 with TRBJ2-7; maybe TRBD2 (7 bases). CDR3 length: 14 amino acids. V was pared by 3 bases and J by 4 bases, with 13 bases between. Germline V gene sequence: CDR1 MDHEN, CDR2 SYDVKM. The DNA of the CDR3 is TGTGCCAGCAGTTTTGGGGGGGCTAGGTACGAGCAGTACTTC. It encodes CASSFGGARYEQYF.

The chain joins TRBV23-1 to TRBJ1-1; TRBD1 matches at 9 bases. TRBV23-1 is sorted into the ORF group, with uncertain function. CDR3 length equals 14 residues. With V trimmed by 2 bases and J by 5 bases, 3 bases remained unmatched. CDR3 in amino acids: CASSQPGQGTEAFF. The CDR3 coding sequence is TGCGCCAGCAGTCAACCGGGACAGGGAACTGAAGCTTTCTTT.

The chain couples TRBV7-8 to TRBJ1-1, with 10 bases matching TRBD1. From germline, CDR1 is SGHVS and CDR2 FQNEAQ. The CDR3 loop spans 15 amino acids. The J segment lost 4 bases and the V segment lost 5 bases, leaving 7 bases of the junction unmatched. The CDR3 loop reads CASSERDRGSTEAFF. In DNA form, the CDR3 reads TGTGCCAGCAGCGAACGGGACAGGGGTTCCACTGAAGCTTTCTTT.

J is TRBJ2-7 and V is TRBV6-5; D may be TRBD2 (5 bases). The CDR3 covers 14 residues. Trimming cost V 5 bases and J 4 bases, with 15 bases left between them. Germline loops: CDR1 MNHEY, CDR2 SVGAGI. DNA for the CDR3: TGTGCCAGCAGTACACCTGGGAGAAGGTACGAGCAGTACTTC. Amino acids: CASSTPGRRYEQYF.